The T cell receptor beta chain described here comes from a study of cytomegalovirus exposure and HLA in healthy donors. The CDR3 contains 14 residues. CDR1 and CDR2 from the germline V gene are SGHTA and FQGNSA. V lost 3 bases to trimming and J lost 1 base, with 9 bases between them. Every donor was a healthy person donating bone marrow. The primer mix had 60 Vbeta and 13 Jbeta primers. The assay was immunoSEQ multiplex PCR, and TCRdb's table has in-frame clones only and misses some. The table shows nearly 200,000 clones, with about 76% occurring only once. This clone was detected a few times. The antigen is not known. The study's findings and limits: The later analysis indicated that the majority of CMV-associated TCR beta chains appeared HLA-restricted. V- and J-gene trimming of TCR beta was linked (in a later analysis) to a missense DCLRE1C variant. A further, later analysis showed that HLA-associated TCR beta chains (compared with equally common others) were more clonally expanded.

This TCR came from a male donor in good health and CMV-seropositive. Material: PBMCs. The chain has TRBV7-2 and TRBJ1-1, with D unresolved. In DNA, the CDR3 is TGTGCCAGCAGCTTTCTGACTACGAACACTGAAGCTTTCTTT. Amino acid sequence: CASSFLTTNTEAFF.